A single sample is the source of the 20 T cell receptor beta chains below, sequenced in a study of control samples from healthy donors and cancer patients. The method was immunoSEQ multiplex PCR; TCRdb's version includes in-frame clones alone and lacks a portion of them. Its listing shows about 210,000 clones. Source material: blood. These receptors were taken from a woman between 25 and 40 years old in good health.

The chain joins TRBV27 to TRBJ1-5, with 8 bases matching TRBD1. V gave up 4 bases and J gave up 4 bases; unmatched junction bases: 6. Germline V gives CDR1 MNHEY, CDR2 SMNVEV (reference sequence). The CDR3 sequence is 15 residues long. As DNA, the CDR3 is TGTGCCAGCAGTTCCGGGACAGGTCGAAATCAGCCCCAGCATTTT. Translated, it gives CASSSGTGRNQPQHF.

The chain has TRBV19 and TRBJ1-3, with D uncertain. Germline V gene sequence: CDR1 LNHDA, CDR2 SQIVND (reference sequence). The CDR3 contains 17 residues. V was shortened by 3 bases and J by 0 bases, with 15 bases between the two germline ends. The CDR3 is CASSMRRAVSSGNTIYF. The CDR3 nucleotides are TGTGCCAGTAGTATGCGGAGGGCGGTCTCCTCTGGAAACACCATATATTTT.

CDR3 protein: CSVEDLKGYGYTF. In DNA, the CDR3 is TGCAGCGTTGAAGATCTGAAAGGCTATGGCTACACCTTC. The V and J genes are TRBV29-1 and TRBJ1-2; D is uncertain. The germline gives CDR1 SQVTM, CDR2 ANQGSEA. V was trimmed by 0 bases and J by 4 bases, leaving 9 bases between them. This CDR3 is built from 13 residues.

The V call is TRBV10-3, the J call TRBJ2-5; a weak D match, TRBD1 (5 bases). The CDR3 has 11 amino acids. Between the trimmed V and J ends, which lost 8 bases and 4 bases, there was a span of 8 bases. CDR1 and CDR2 from the germline V gene are ENHRY and SYGVKD. The CDR3: CAIARGETQYF. The CDR3, as DNA: TGTGCCATCGCTAGGGGAGAGACCCAGTACTTC.

The chain recombines TRBV28 with TRBJ1-5; a possible D gene is TRBD1 (5 bases). Trimming stripped 6 bases from V and 6 bases from J, with 15 bases between. The CDR3 length is 14 residues. Germline-derived CDR1 and CDR2 are MDHEN and SYDVKM. CDR3: CASSRQPGSQPQHF. The DNA for the CDR3 is TGTGCCAGCAGCCGACAGCCGGGAAGTCAGCCCCAGCATTTT.

The chain employs TRBV29-1 and TRBJ1-5, with a weak D call TRBD1 (5 bases). V gave up 7 bases and J gave up 2 bases, with 15 bases separating them. Germline V CDR1 and CDR2: SQVTM, ANQGSEA. CDR3 length equals 14 residues. CDR3 DNA sequence: TGCAGCGAAAAAAGACAGCTATGCAATCAGCCCCAGCATTTT. It is translated as CSEKRQLCNQPQHF.

The V and J genes are TRBV18 and TRBJ1-2; 9 nucleotides line up with TRBD1. The CDR3 is made up of 16 amino acids. Germline lookup yields CDR1 KGHSH and CDR2 LQKENI. Trimming removed 3 bases from V and 7 bases from J; junction bases left unmatched: 12. This CDR3 reads CASSPPGTGQFGGYTF. The DNA of the CDR3 is TGTGCCAGCTCACCCCCAGGGACAGGGCAGTTCGGTGGCTACACCTTC.

V and J are TRBV11-2 and TRBJ1-1, with a weak D call TRBD1 (5 bases). Germline V CDR1 and CDR2: SGHAT, FQNNGV. Trimming took 5 bases from V and 11 from J, leaving 12 bases between them. The CDR3 contains 11 residues. The CDR3: CASSPGTTAFF. Written as DNA, the CDR3 is TGTGCCAGCAGCCCCGGGACCACCGCTTTCTTT.

The V call is TRBV6-5, the J call TRBJ1-1, with D maybe TRBD1 (6 bases). The CDR3 runs 15 residues. Trimming stripped 2 bases from V and 2 bases from J, with 12 bases between. The germline CDR1 and CDR2 sequences are MNHEY and SVGAGI. The CDR3 nucleotides read TGTGCCAGCAGTTACGCAATACAGGGTAACACTGAAGCTTTCTTT. Translating it yields CASSYAIQGNTEAFF.

The V call is TRBV10-1, the J call TRBJ1-1; no clear D gene. This CDR3 comprises 13 residues. Per the germline V gene, CDR1 is WNHNN and CDR2 is SYGVQD (reference sequence). Trimming removed 2 bases at V and 10 bases at J, with 14 bases between. The CDR3 here is CASSEPGSLSAFF. CDR3 coding DNA: TGCGCCAGCAGTGAGCCGGGGTCCCTTTCAGCTTTCTTT.

V usage is TRBV5-1 and J usage is TRBJ2-3; D unresolved. This CDR3 is built from 13 residues. The V end lost 0 bases, the J end lost 3 bases, and 5 bases lay between the germline ends. Germline V gene sequence: CDR1 SGHRS, CDR2 YFSETQ. This CDR3 reads CASSLEGTDTQYF. In DNA, the CDR3 is TGCGCCAGCAGCTTGGAAGGGACAGATACGCAGTATTTT. Full variable domain (outside the CDR3, taken from reference TRBV5-1 and TRBJ2-3): KAGVTQTPRYLIKTRGQQVTLSCSPISGHRSVSWYQQTPGQGLQFLFEYFSETQRNKGNFPGRFSGRQFSNSRSEMNVSTLELGDSALYLCASSLEGTDTQYFGPGTRLTVL.

The V and J genes are TRBV14 and TRBJ1-4; tentatively, D is TRBD1 (5 bases). Germline-derived CDR1 and CDR2 are SGHDN and FVKESK. The V gene lost 4 bases and the J gene lost 8 bases, with 14 bases spanning the gap. This CDR3 has 14 amino acids. CDR3 bases: TGTGCCAGCAGCCGCCGGCAGGGCGGCGAAAAACTGTTTTTT. Translation: CASSRRQGGEKLFF.

V is TRBV5-1 and J is TRBJ2-2; D may be TRBD1 or TRBD2 (5 bases each). The germline gives CDR1 SGHRS, CDR2 YFSETQ. Trimming pared 4 bases from V and 3 bases from J, leaving 13 bases between. The length of the CDR3 is 15 residues. As DNA, the CDR3 is TGCGCCAGCAGCAGCAGGGTCGGGGACACCGGGGAGCTGTTTTTT. Its translation is CASSSRVGDTGELFF.

As DNA, the CDR3 is TGTGCCAGCAGCGCGGACAGAGGGCAGTACTTC. It encodes CASSADRGQYF. The chain couples TRBV7-9 to TRBJ2-7; D may be TRBD1 (6 bases). Germline V gene lookup returns CDR1 SEHNR and CDR2 FQNEAQ (reference sequence). Trimming pared 5 bases from V and 9 bases from J, leaving 11 bases between. The CDR3 totals 11 residues. Variable domain in full (rest from reference TRBV7-9 and TRBJ2-7): DTGVSQNPRHKITKRGQNVTFRCDPISEHNRLYWYRQTLGQGPEFLTYFQNEAQLEKSRLLSDRFSAERPKGSFSTLEIQRTEQGDSAMYLCASSADRGQYFGPGTRLTVT.

The V and J genes are TRBV7-9 and TRBJ1-2; D remains ambiguous. The CDR3 spans 18 residues. CDR1 SEHNR and CDR2 FQNEAQ come from the germline V gene (reference sequence). Deletions cut 5 bases from V and 0 bases from J, with 22 bases between. The CDR3 sequence is CASSPNRTRTVANYGYTF. The CDR3, as DNA: TGTGCCAGCAGCCCAAACCGGACGAGGACGGTAGCTAACTATGGCTACACCTTC.

The V call is TRBV6-4, the J call TRBJ2-1; 10 bases fit TRBD2. The CDR3 length is 14 residues. With 4 bases clipped from V and 9 bases from J, the junction kept 6 bases outside the gene matches. Germline values: CDR1 MRHNA, CDR2 SNTAGT. CDR3 amino acids: CASSVAGGRGEQFF. The CDR3 DNA reads TGTGCCAGCAGTGTAGCGGGGGGCCGGGGTGAGCAGTTCTTC.

This chain joins TRBV7-9 and TRBJ2-3; no firm D call. The CDR3 has 14 amino acids. Trimming left V 1 base short and J 0 bases short, with 5 bases between. From germline, CDR1 is SEHNR and CDR2 FQNEAQ (reference sequence). CDR3 DNA sequence: TGTGCCAGCAGCTTAGGTCGCAGCACAGATACGCAGTATTTT. This translates into CASSLGRSTDTQYF. The complete variable domain, with remaining parts taken from reference TRBV7-9 and TRBJ2-3, reads DTGVSQNPRHKITKRGQNVTFRCDPISEHNRLYWYRQTLGQGPEFLTYFQNEAQLEKSRLLSDRFSAERPKGSFSTLEIQRTEQGDSAMYLCASSLGRSTDTQYFGPGTRLTVL.

The chain combines TRBV28 with TRBJ1-3; D uncertain. The length of the CDR3 is 15 residues. V was trimmed by 6 bases and J by 0 bases, leaving 12 bases between them. Germline CDR1 reads MDHEN; CDR2 reads SYDVKM. The CDR3 DNA sequence: TGTGCCAGCAGCCCACAGCCTTACTCTGGAAACACCATATATTTT. Amino acid sequence: CASSPQPYSGNTIYF. The full variable domain, its missing parts supplied by reference TRBV28 and TRBJ1-3, is DVKVTQSSRYLVKRTGEKVFLECVQDMDHENMFWYRQDPGLGLRLIYFSYDVKMKEKGDIPEGYSVSREKKERFSLILESASTNQTSMYLCASSPQPYSGNTIYFGEGSWLTVV.

The rearrangement uses TRBV4-1 and TRBJ1-6; 11 positions agree with TRBD1. With 4 bases clipped from V and 9 bases from J, the junction kept 8 bases outside the gene matches. Per the germline V gene, CDR1 is MGHRA and CDR2 is YSYEKL. The CDR3 spans 16 residues. CDR3: CASSRQDRGLGSPLHF. The CDR3 DNA is TGCGCCAGCAGCCGACAGGACAGGGGGCTTGGTTCACCCCTCCACTTT.

This chain uses TRBV27 with TRBJ1-5; tentative D call: TRBD1 (5 bases). There are 16 residues in the CDR3. In germline, CDR1 is MNHEY, CDR2 SMNVEV (reference sequence). The germline V and J ends were trimmed by 2 bases and 4 bases, with 15 bases remaining between them. CDR3 region: CASSLVGVQGNQPQHF. Here the CDR3 DNA reads TGTGCCAGCAGTTTAGTGGGGGTACAAGGGAATCAGCCCCAGCATTTT.